This T cell receptor beta chain was identified in a study of vaccination and CD4 T cells after COVID-19. Described treatment: roughly 11-day PBMC culture with coronavirus spike peptide pools or control peptides (ViraFEST assay). The assay that was used to sequence DNA from cultured CD4+ T cells was the Oncomine TCR Beta short-read assay. TCRdb re-called the PCR reads through MiXCR, storing one row per CDR3 protein. This table has 20,000 to 25,000 distinct CDR3 sequences, 35% to 40% appearing once. In the case of this clonotype: Antigen unknown.

This specimen was CD4+ T cells from blood, cultured in vitro, taken before SARS-CoV-2 vaccination. The TCR was taken from a human donor who had recovered from COVID-19.

This CDR3 reads CASSLPSRGASGNTIYF. The CDR3 nucleotides are TGTGCCAGCAGCTTGCCCTCACGGGGGGCGTCTGGAAACACCATATATTTT. The chain has TRBV7-2 and TRBJ1-3, with D perhaps matching TRBD1 (6 bases). The CDR3 is made up of 17 amino acids. V was clipped by 3 bases and J by 1 base, with 16 bases between them. Germline CDR1 and CDR2: SGHTA and FQGNSA.